This TCR beta chain is from a study of cytomegalovirus exposure and HLA in healthy donors. About the research overall: Among the approximately 400 genotyped donors, 70% to 85% were placed in the Caucasian-associated ancestry cluster.

Study-wide results and limits: Common viral pathogens seemed to be connected with several of the most significant clusters, according to a later analysis. Reports showed the classifier diagnosing cytomegalovirus status with high specificity and sensitivity.

About this clone: Antigen unknown.

Germline V lookup: CDR1 SGHNT, CDR2 YENEEA. V lost 3 bases, J lost 2 bases, and 1 base stayed unmatched. There are 14 residues in the CDR3. The PCR had 60 Vbeta and 13 Jbeta primers. Here immunoSEQ multiplex PCR was the method, and the copy in TCRdb shows in-frame clones only, minus some. The sample lists roughly 180,000 clones, 75% seen once, with 2.9% in the top ten. Donors likely had unrecorded immune exposures despite being nominally healthy when sampled. The sample was PBMCs. The sequence came from a male donor in good health and CMV-seronegative. The rearrangement uses TRBV11-3 and TRBJ1-3; 7 bases line up with TRBD1. The chain's CDR3 is CASSFQGAGNTIYF. DNA for the CDR3: TGTGCCAGCAGCTTTCAGGGGGCTGGAAACACCATATATTTT.